Detailed here is one TCR beta chain. Its antigen is unidentified. The data were obtained in a study of T cells in localized non-small cell lung cancer. General study points: The greatest T cell clonality was found in uninvolved adjacent lung (higher than in tumor). Heterogeneity stays possible, as sequencing covered only one tumor region. There were a median roughly 62 of the top 100 tumor clones appearing in adjacent lung.

V lost 7 bases and J 0 bases, leaving 6 bases between the germline ends. The germline CDR1 and CDR2 sequences are SQVTM and ANQGSEA. The CDR3 is made up of 12 amino acids. TCRdb's table, derived via immunoSEQ multiplex PCR, lists solely in-frame clones and lacks some. The table includes 20,000 to 30,000 clones, approximately 84% detected once. The chain recombines TRBV29-1 with TRBJ2-2; D is ambiguous. The sequences come from peripheral blood, collected before any cancer treatment. The sequence was collected from a male donor at least 60 years old with stage I squamous cell lung carcinoma. The DNA for the CDR3 is TGCAGCGCGACCGCGAACACCGGGGAGCTGTTTTTT. It encodes CSATANTGELFF.